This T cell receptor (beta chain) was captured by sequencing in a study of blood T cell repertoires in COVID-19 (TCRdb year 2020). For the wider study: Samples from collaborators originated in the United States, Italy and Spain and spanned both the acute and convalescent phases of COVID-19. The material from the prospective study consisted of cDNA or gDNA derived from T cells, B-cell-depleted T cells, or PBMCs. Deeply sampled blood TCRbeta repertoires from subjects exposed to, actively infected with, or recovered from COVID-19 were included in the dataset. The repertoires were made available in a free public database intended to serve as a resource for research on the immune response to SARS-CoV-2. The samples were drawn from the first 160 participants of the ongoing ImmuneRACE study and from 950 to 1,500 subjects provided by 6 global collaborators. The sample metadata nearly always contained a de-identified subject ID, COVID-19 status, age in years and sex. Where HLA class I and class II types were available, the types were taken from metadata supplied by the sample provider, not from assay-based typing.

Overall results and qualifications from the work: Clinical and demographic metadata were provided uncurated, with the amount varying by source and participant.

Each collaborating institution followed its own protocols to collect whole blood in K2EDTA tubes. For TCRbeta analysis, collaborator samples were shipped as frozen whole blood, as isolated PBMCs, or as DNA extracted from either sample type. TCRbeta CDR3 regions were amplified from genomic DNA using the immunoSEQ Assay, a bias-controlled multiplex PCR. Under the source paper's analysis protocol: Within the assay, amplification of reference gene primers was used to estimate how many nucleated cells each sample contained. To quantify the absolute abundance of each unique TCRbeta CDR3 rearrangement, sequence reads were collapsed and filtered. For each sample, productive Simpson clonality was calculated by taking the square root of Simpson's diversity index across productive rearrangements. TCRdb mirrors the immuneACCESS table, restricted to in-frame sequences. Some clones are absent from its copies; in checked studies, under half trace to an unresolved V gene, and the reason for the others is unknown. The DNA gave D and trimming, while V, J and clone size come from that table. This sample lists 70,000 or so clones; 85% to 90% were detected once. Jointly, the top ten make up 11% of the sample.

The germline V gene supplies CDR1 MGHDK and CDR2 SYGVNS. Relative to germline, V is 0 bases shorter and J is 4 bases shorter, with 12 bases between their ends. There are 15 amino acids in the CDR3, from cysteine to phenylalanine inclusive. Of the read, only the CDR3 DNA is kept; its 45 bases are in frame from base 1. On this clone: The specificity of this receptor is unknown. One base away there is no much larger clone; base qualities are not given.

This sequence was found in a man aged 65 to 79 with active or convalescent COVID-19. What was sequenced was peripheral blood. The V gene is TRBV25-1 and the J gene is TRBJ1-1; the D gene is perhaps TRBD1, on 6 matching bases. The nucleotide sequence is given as TGTGCCAGCAGTGAATACGGTAGGGGGACCACTGAAGCTTTCTTT. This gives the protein CASSEYGRGTTEAFF.